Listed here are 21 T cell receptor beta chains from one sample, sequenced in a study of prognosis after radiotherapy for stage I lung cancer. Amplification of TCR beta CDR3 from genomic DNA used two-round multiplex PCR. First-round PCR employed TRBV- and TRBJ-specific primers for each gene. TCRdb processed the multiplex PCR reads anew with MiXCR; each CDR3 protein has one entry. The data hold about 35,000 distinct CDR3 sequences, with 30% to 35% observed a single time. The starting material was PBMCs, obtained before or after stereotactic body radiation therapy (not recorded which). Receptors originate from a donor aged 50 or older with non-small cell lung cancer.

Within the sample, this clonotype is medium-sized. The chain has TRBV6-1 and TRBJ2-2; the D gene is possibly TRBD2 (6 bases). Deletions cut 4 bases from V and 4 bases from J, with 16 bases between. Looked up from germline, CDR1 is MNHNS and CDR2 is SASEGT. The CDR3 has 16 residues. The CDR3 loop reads CASSARGGTGTGELFF. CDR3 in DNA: TGTGCCAGCAGTGCGCGGGGAGGAACTGGCACCGGGGAGCTGTTTTTT.

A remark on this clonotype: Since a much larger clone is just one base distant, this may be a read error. CDR3 DNA sequence: TGTGCCAGCATCTTTTGGACAGGTTGGAATGAAAAACTGTTTTTT. Amino acids: CASIFWTGWNEKLFF. This chain links TRBV7-9 with TRBJ1-4; 7 bases are a match to TRBD1. CDR3 size: 15 residues. Germline CDR1 reads SEHNR; CDR2 reads FQNEAQ (reference sequence). The V gene end was trimmed by 7 bases and the J gene end by 5 bases; junction bases not matched to a gene: 10.

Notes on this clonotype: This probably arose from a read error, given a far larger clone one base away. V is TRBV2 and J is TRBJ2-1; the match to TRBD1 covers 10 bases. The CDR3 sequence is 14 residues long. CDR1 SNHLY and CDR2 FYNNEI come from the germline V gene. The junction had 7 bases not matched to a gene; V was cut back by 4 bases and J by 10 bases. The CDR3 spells CASSAGQGTYEQFF. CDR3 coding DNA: TGTGCCAGCAGTGCGGGACAGGGGACCTACGAGCAGTTCTTC.

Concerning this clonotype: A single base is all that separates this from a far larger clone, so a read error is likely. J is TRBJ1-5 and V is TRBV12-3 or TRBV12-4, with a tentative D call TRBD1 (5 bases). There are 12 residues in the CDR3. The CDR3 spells CDSSQISGPQHF. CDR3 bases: TGCGACAGCAGCCAAATATCGGGGCCCCAGCATTTT.

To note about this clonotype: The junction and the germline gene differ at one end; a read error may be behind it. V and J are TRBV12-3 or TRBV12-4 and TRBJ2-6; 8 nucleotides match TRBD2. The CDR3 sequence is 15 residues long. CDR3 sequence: CANSPREGGPNVLTF. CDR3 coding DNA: TGTGCCAACAGTCCTCGGGAGGGGGGGCCCAACGTCCTGACTTTC.

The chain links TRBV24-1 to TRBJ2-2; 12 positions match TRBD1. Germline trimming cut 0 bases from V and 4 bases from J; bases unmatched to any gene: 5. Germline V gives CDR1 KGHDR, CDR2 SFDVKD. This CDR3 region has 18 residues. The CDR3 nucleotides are TGTGCCACCAGTGATTTGTGGGGGACAGGGGGCGCCACCGGGGAGCTGTTTTTT. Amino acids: CATSDLWGTGGATGELFF.

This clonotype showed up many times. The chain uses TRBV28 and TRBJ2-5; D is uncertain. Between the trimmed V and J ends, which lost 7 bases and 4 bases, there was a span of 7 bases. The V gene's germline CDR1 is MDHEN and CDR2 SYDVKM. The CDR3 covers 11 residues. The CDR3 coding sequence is TGTGCCAGCACCCTCGGAGAGACCCAGTACTTC. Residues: CASTLGETQYF.

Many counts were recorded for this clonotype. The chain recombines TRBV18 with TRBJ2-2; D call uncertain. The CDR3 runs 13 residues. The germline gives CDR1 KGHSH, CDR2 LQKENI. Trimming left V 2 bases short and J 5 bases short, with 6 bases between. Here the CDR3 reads CASSPIQTGELFF. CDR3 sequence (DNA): TGTGCCAGCTCACCAATCCAAACCGGGGAGCTGTTTTTT. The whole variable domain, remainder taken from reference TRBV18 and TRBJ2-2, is NAGVMQNPRHLVRRRGQEARLRCSPMKGHSHVYWYRQLPEEGLKFMVYLQKENIIDESGMPKERFSAEFPKEGPSILRIQQVVRGDSAAYFCASSPIQTGELFFGEGSRLTVL.

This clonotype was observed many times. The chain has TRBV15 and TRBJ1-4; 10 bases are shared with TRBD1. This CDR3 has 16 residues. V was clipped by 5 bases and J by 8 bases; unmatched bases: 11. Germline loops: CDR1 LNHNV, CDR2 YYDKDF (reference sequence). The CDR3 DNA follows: TGTGCCACCAGCCCCTCTGGAGACAGGGGGCGCGAAAAACTGTTTTTT. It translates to CATSPSGDRGREKLFF.

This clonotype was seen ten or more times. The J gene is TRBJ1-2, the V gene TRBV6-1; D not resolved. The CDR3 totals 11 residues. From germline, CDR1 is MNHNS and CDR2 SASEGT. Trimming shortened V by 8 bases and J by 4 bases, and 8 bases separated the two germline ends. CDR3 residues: CASRALYGYTF. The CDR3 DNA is TGTGCCAGCCGGGCGCTCTATGGCTACACCTTC.

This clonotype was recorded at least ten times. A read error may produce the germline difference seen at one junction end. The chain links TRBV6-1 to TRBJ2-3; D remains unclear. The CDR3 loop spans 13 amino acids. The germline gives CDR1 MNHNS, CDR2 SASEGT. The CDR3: CASTSLSTDTQYF. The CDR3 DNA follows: TGCGCCAGCACCTCCCTTAGCACAGATACGCAGTATTTT.

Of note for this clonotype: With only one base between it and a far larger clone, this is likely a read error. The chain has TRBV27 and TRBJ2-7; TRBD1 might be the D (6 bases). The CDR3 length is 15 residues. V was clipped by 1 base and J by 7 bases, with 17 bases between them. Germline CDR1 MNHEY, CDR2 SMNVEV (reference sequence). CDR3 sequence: CASSLWTASYNEQYF. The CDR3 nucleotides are TGTGCCAGCAGTTTATGGACAGCTTCCTACAATGAGCAGTACTTC.

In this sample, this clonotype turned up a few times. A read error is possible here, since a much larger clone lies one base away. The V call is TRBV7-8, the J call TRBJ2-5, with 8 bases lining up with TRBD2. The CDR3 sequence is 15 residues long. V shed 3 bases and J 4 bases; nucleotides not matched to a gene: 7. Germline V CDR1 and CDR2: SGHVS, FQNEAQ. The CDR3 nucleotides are TGTGCCAGCAGCTTCTCGGGGGGGCTGGCAGAGACCCAGTACTTC. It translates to CASSFSGGLAETQYF.

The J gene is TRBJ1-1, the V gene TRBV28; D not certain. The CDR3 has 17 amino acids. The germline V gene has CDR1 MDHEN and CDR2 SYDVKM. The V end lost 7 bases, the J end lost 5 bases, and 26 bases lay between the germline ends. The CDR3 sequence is CASIFRAPQKCGTEAFF. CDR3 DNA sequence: TGTGCCAGCATTTTTCGGGCCCCTCAGAAGTGTGGGACTGAAGCTTTCTTT.

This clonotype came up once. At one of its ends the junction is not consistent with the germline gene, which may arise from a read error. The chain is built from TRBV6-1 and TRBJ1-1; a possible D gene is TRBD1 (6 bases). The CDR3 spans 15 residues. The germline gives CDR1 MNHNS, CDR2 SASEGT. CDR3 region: CAISDPIGRQVEAFF. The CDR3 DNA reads TGTGCCATCAGTGACCCGATCGGTCGACAGGTTGAAGCTTTCTTT.

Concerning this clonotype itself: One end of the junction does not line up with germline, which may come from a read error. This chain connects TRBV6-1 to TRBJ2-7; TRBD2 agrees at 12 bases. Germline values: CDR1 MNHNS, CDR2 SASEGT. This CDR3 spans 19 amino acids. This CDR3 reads CSSSPSTSGSSGRSYEQYF. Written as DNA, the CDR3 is TGTTCCAGCAGCCCGTCGACTAGCGGGAGTTCCGGGCGCTCTTACGAGCAGTACTTC.

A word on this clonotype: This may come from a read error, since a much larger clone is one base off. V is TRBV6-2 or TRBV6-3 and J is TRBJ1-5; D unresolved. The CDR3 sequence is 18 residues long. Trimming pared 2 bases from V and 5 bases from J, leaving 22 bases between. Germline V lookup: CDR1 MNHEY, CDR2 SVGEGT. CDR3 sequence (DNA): TGTGCCAGCAGTTACCCCCCAAAGGACTACGGGAGGGATCAGCCCCAGCATTTT. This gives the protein CASSYPPKDYGRDQPQHF.

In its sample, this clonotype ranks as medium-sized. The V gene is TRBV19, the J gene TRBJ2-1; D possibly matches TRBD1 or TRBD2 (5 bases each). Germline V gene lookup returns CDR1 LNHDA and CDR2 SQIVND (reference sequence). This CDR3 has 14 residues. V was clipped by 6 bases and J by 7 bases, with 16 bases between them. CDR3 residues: CASSYSQRGNEQFF. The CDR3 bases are TGTGCCAGTAGCTACTCCCAGAGGGGAAATGAGCAGTTCTTC. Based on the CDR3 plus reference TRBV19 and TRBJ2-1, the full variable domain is DGGITQSPKYLFRKEGQNVTLSCEQNLNHDAMYWYRQDPGQGLRLIYYSQIVNDFQKGDIAEGYSVSREKKESFPLTVTSAQKNPTAFYLCASSYSQRGNEQFFGPGTRLTVL.

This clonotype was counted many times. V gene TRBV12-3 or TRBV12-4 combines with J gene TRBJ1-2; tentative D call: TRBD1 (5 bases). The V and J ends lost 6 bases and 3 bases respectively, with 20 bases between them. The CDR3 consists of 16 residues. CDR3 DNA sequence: TGTGCCAGCAGCTCACACTCCAGGGCGGGAGACTATGGCTACACCTTC. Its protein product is CASSSHSRAGDYGYTF.

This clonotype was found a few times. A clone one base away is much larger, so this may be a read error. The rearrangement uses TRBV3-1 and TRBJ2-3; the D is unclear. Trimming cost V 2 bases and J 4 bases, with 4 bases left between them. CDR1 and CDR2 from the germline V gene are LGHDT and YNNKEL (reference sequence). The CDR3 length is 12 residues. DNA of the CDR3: TGTGCCAGCAGCCAATTCCCAGATACGCAGTATTTT. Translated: CASSQFPDTQYF.

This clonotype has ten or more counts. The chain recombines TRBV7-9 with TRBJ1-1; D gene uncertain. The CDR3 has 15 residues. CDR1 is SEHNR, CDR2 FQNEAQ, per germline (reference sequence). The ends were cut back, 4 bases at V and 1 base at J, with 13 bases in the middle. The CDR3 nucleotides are TGTGCCAGCAGCTCGAGGTCATCAGGGAACACTGAAGCTTTCTTT. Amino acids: CASSSRSSGNTEAFF.